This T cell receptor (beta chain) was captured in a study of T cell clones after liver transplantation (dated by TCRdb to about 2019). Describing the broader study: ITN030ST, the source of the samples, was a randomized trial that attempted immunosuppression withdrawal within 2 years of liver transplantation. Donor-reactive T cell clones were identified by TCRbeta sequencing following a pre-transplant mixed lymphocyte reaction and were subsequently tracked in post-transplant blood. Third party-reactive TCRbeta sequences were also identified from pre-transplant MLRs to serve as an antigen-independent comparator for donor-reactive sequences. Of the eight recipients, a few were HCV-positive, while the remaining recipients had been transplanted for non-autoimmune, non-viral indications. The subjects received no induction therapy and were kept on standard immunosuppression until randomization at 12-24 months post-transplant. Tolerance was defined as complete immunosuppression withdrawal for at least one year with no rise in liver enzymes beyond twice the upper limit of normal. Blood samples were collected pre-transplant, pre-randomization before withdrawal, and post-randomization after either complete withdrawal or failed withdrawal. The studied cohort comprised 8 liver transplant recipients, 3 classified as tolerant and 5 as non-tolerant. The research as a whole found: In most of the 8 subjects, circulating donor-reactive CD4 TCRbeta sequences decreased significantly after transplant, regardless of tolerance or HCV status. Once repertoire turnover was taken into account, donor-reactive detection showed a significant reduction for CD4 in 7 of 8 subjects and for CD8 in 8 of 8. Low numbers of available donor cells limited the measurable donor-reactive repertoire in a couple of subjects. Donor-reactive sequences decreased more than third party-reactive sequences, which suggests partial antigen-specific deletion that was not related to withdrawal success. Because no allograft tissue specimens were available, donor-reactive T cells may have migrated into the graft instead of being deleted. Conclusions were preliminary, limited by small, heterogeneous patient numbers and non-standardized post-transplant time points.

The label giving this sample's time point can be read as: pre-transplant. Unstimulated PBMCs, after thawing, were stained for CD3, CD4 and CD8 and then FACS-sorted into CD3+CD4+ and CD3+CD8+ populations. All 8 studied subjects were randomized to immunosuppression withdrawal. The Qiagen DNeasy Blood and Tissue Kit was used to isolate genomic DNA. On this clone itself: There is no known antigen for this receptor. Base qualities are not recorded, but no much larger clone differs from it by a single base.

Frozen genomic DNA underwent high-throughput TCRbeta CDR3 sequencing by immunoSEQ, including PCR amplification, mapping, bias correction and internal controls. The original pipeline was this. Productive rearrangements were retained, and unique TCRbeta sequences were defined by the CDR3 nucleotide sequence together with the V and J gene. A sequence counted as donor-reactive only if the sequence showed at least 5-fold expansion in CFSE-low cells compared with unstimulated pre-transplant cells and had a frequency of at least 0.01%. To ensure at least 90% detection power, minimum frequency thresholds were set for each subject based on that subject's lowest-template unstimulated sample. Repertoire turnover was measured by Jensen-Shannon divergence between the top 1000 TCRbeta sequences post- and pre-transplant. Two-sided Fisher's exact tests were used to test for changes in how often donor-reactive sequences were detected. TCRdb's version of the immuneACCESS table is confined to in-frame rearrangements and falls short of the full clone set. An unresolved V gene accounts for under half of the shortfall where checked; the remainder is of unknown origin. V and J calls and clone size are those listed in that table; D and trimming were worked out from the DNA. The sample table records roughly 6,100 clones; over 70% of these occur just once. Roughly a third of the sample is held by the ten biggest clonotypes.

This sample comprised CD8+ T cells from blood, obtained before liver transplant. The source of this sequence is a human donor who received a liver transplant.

The DNA sequence is TGTGCCAGCAGCTTAGGGGGGGGGCCGGAATACGAGCAGTACTTC. This gives the protein CASSLGGGPEYEQYF. The sequence is built from TRBV7-6 and TRBJ2-7, with TRBD2 tentatively as D gene (7 bases match). CDR1 and CDR2, per the germline V gene, are SGHVS and FNYEAQ. Counted from cysteine to phenylalanine, this CDR3 has 15 amino acids. Just CDR3 DNA is preserved here, 45 bases in frame from base 1. V is cut by 1 base and J by 4 bases, and the space between the germline ends is 14 bases.